The clone carrying this T cell receptor (beta chain) was counted ten times or more. Its specificity is unknown. The source of the sample is a study of early T cells in non-severe SARS-CoV-2 infection. Regarding the study as a whole: Missing private and CD4 specificities, VDJdb matching favored anti-spike CD8 responses.

Trimming stripped 7 bases from V and 0 bases from J, with 14 bases between. The V gene's germline CDR1 is SGHNT and CDR2 YYREEE (reference sequence). This CDR3 region has 15 residues. TCRdb recomputed calls from the 5' RACE reads with MiXCR, one row per CDR3 protein. The profile shows some 40,000 distinct CDR3 sequences, approximately 5.9% of them singletons. This chain joins TRBV5-4 and TRBJ2-1; D is unclear. This TCR came from an adult who was a healthcare worker with PCR-confirmed SARS-CoV-2 infection or an uninfected control (not recorded which). This material consisted of whole blood, taken at baseline. This CDR3 is CASRRTESSYNEQFF. The CDR3 region has the DNA TGTGCCAGCCGCCGGACGGAGAGCTCCTACAATGAGCAGTTCTTC.